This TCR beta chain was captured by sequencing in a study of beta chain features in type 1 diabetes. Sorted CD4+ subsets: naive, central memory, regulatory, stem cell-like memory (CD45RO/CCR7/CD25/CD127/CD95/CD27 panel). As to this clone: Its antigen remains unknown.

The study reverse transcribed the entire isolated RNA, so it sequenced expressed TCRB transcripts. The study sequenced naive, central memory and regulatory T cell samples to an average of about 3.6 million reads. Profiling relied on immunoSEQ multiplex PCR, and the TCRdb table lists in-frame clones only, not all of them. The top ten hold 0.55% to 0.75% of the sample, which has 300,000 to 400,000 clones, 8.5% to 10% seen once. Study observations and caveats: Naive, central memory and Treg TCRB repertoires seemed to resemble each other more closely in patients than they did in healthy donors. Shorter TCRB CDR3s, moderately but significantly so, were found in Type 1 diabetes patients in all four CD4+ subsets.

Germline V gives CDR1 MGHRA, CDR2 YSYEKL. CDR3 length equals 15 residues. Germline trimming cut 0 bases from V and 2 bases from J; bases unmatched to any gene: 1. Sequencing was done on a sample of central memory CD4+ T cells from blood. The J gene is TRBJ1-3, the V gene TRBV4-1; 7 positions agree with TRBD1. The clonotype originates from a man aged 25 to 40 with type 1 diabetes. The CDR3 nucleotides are TGCGCCAGCAGCCAAGAGGGACAGCCTGGAAACACCATATATTTT. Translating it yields CASSQEGQPGNTIYF.